Following are 15 T cell receptor beta chains from one sample sequenced in a study of T cell changes during pregnancy in multiple sclerosis. The table came from immunoSEQ multiplex PCR; TCRdb's copy has only in-frame clones and leaves some out. The sample records under 55,000 clones, around nine tenths being singletons. Source: CD4+ T cells from peripheral blood mononuclear cells, taken before pregnancy. The receptors here all came from a female donor with multiple sclerosis, enrolled in a pregnancy study.

This sequence joins TRBV4-1 and TRBJ2-1; 7 bases are shared with TRBD2. J was trimmed by 2 bases and V by 1 base; bases with no gene match: 2. Germline CDR1 is MGHRA and CDR2 is YSYEKL. This CDR3 is built from 15 residues. The CDR3, as DNA: TGCGCCAGCAGCCAAGGAAGCGGGGCCTACAATGAGCAGTTCTTC. Translated, it gives CASSQGSGAYNEQFF.

V and J are TRBV5-1 and TRBJ1-1, with a weak D call TRBD1 (5 bases). The germline V gene has CDR1 SGHRS and CDR2 YFSETQ. V lost 1 base and J 7 bases, leaving 14 bases between the germline ends. The CDR3 is made up of 14 amino acids. CDR3 loop: CASSLRAGTGEAFF. CDR3 nucleotides: TGCGCCAGCAGCTTGAGGGCGGGGACGGGTGAAGCTTTCTTT.

By sample fraction, this clone is medium-sized. V and J are TRBV5-3 and TRBJ1-1; 8 bases fit TRBD1. TRBV5-3 is given ORF status, its function remaining uncertain. This CDR3 has 14 residues. V lost 4 bases, J lost 5 bases, and 7 bases stayed unmatched. The CDR3 coding sequence is TGTGCCAGAAGCAAAGACAGGGGTGGGACTGAAGCTTTCTTT. Its protein product is CARSKDRGGTEAFF.

The DNA for the CDR3 is TGTGCCAGCTCACCACAGATAGCGGGAGGGCCAGGAAACAATGAGCAGTTCTTC. Encoded protein: CASSPQIAGGPGNNEQFF. The J gene is TRBJ2-1, the V gene TRBV18; 11 nucleotides align to TRBD2. The V segment lost 1 base and the J segment 5 bases; nucleotides outside the gene matches: 10. Germline CDR1 KGHSH, CDR2 LQKENI. The CDR3 spans 18 residues.

The chain uses TRBV5-5 and TRBJ2-7, with 9 nucleotides matching TRBD2. This CDR3 has 15 amino acids. Germline loops: CDR1 SGHKS, CDR2 YYEKEE (reference sequence). Unmatched junction bases numbered 9, after V lost 4 bases and J lost 4 bases. The CDR3 protein is CASSQIAGVAYEQYF. DNA for the CDR3: TGTGCCAGCAGCCAGATAGCGGGAGTAGCTTACGAGCAGTACTTC.

This clone was counted a single time. The chain is built from TRBV7-9 and TRBJ2-7; D is possibly TRBD1 (8 bases). The CDR3 has 18 amino acids. Germline loops: CDR1 SEHNR, CDR2 FQNEAQ (reference sequence). V shed 0 bases and J shed 2 bases, with 20 bases lying between them. The CDR3, as DNA: TGTGCCAGCAGCTTAGCAGGGGGGGACAGGTCAGCCGCCTACGAGCAGTACTTC. It codes for CASSLAGGDRSAAYEQYF.

This CDR3 is CASSFNRGNTEAFF. For the CDR3, the DNA is TGTGCCAGCAGCTTTAACAGGGGCAACACTGAAGCTTTCTTT. This chain connects TRBV7-2 to TRBJ1-1; 7 nucleotides agree with TRBD1. V shed 3 bases, J shed 2 bases, and the junction held 3 bases outside the gene matches. This CDR3 comprises 14 residues. Germline V gene sequence: CDR1 SGHTA, CDR2 FQGNSA.

This rearrangement joins TRBV11-3 to TRBJ2-3, with 11 bases matching TRBD1. The CDR3 has 15 residues. V lost 6 bases, J lost 2 bases, and 4 bases stayed unmatched. In germline, CDR1 is SGHNT, CDR2 YENEEA. This CDR3 is CASSSGQGDTDTQYF. DNA for the CDR3: TGTGCCAGCAGTTCGGGACAGGGGGACACAGATACGCAGTATTTT.

CDR3 residues: CASHTGTGTYEQYF. The CDR3 DNA reads as TGTGCCAGCCATACCGGGACAGGGACCTACGAGCAGTACTTC. The V gene is TRBV25-1, the J gene TRBJ2-7, with 9 bases that match TRBD1. Looked up from germline, CDR1 is MGHDK and CDR2 is SYGVNS. This CDR3 contains 14 residues. V dropped 8 bases and J dropped 2; count of bases not matched to a gene: 7.

The chain recombines TRBV29-1 with TRBJ2-2; D ambiguous. Trimming cost V 5 bases and J 6 bases, with 13 bases left between them. This CDR3 region has 13 residues. The germline gives CDR1 SQVTM, CDR2 ANQGSEA. This chain's CDR3 is CSVSPSVPGELFF. The CDR3 region has the DNA TGCAGCGTTTCACCTAGTGTCCCCGGGGAGCTGTTTTTT.

The V call is TRBV18, the J call TRBJ2-2; perhaps TRBD2 as D (6 bases). CDR1 and CDR2 (germline): KGHSH, LQKENI. V was trimmed by 5 bases and J by 4 bases, leaving 11 bases between them. The CDR3 runs 14 residues. This CDR3 reads CASSSGVSTGELFF. In nucleotides, the CDR3 is TGTGCCAGCTCATCGGGAGTAAGCACCGGGGAGCTGTTTTTT.

The chain has TRBV29-1 and TRBJ1-4; 8 bases fit TRBD1. This CDR3 is built from 13 residues. With V trimmed by 7 bases and J by 7 bases, 8 bases remained unmatched. Per the germline V gene, CDR1 is SQVTM and CDR2 is ANQGSEA. The DNA for the CDR3 is TGCAGCGCTCGGACAGGGAGTGGTGAAAAACTGTTTTTT. Protein product: CSARTGSGEKLFF.

The V call is TRBV19, the J call TRBJ1-5; D gene unclear. Per germline, CDR1 LNHDA and CDR2 SQIVND (reference sequence). V was shortened by 5 bases and J by 0 bases, with 2 bases between the two germline ends. The CDR3 contains 12 residues. The CDR3 is CASSYSNQPQHF. In nucleotides, the CDR3 is TGTGCCAGTAGTTATAGCAATCAGCCCCAGCATTTT.

This clone was observed a single time. The chain is built from TRBV4-2 and TRBJ1-3; D call uncertain. This CDR3 has 17 amino acids. Trimming shortened V by 4 bases and J by 4 bases, and 20 bases separated the two germline ends. Germline V gene data show CDR1 as LGHNA and CDR2 as YNFKEQ. The CDR3 loop is CASSPLTPGSRGNTIYF. For the CDR3, the DNA is TGTGCCAGCAGCCCCCTAACCCCCGGGAGCAGAGGAAACACCATATATTTT.

V and J are TRBV7-8 and TRBJ2-7; TRBD2 is a possible D gene (6 bases). The CDR3 contains 14 residues. Trimming took off 2 bases at V and 4 bases at J, with 12 bases between the two ends. Germline values: CDR1 SGHVS, CDR2 FQNEAQ. Here the CDR3 DNA reads TGTGCCAGCAGCTTAAGGGAGGTTCTGTACGAGCAGTACTTC. Protein sequence: CASSLREVLYEQYF.